This T cell receptor (beta chain) was retrieved from a study of regulatory T cells in long-lasting Graves disease. This clonotype has a count of ten or more. There are 13 residues in the CDR3. Trimming left V 7 bases short and J 4 bases short, with 11 bases between. Per the germline V gene, CDR1 is SGHRS and CDR2 is YFSETQ. Time point of the sample: newly diagnosed GD, antithyroid drugs for less than 3 months. RNA from PBMCs was the source of the TCR library. HTBI primers from iRepertoire and Arm-PCR of CDR3 regions yielded the TCR beta libraries. MiXCR was run by TCRdb on the multiplex PCR reads, yielding one entry per CDR3 protein. The table records 450,000 to 600,000 distinct CDR3 sequences, 13% of them present only once. In addition, the sample was reused for a study of T cells in Graves' hyperthyroidism and ophthalmopathy.

The clonotype was recovered from a young man with Graves disease. Material: peripheral blood mononuclear cells (PBMCs), obtained at new diagnosis, from a patient treated with antithyroid drugs. The rearrangement uses TRBV5-1 and TRBJ2-2; D uncertain. In DNA form, the CDR3 reads TGCGCCAGCGGACCAGTGTTCACCGGGGAGCTGTTTTTT. As protein: CASGPVFTGELFF.